The T cell receptor beta chain described here comes from a study of cytomegalovirus exposure and HLA in healthy donors. About the study: Earlier findings included roughly 120 million unique TCR beta sequences obtained from approximately 170 million T cells.

V gave up 5 bases and J gave up 6 bases; unmatched junction bases: 9. Germline V gene data show CDR1 as SQVTM and CDR2 as ANQGSEA. The CDR3 consists of 13 residues. Whole-study results and caveats: A previous analysis found most TCR beta V segments productive roughly 90% or roughly 30% of the time.

The PCR made use of 60 Vbeta and 13 Jbeta primers. TCRdb's table, derived via immunoSEQ multiplex PCR, lists solely in-frame clones and lacks some. The sample consists of some 180,000 clones, under 9.5% of them appearing once. Details on this clone: No antigen is known for it.

The material sequenced was PBMCs. The sequence was collected from a woman aged 25 to 39 in good health and CMV-seropositive. The chain combines TRBV29-1 with TRBJ2-7, with 8 bases lining up with TRBD2. The CDR3 sequence is CSVLLAGGAEQYF. The CDR3 DNA follows: TGCAGCGTTCTCCTTGCCGGGGGGGCCGAGCAGTACTTC.